One T cell receptor (beta chain) is described in this entry. The data derive from a study of OX40 agonist ivuxolimab in advanced cancers. Repertoires were generated with immunoSEQ multiplex PCR, while TCRdb's copy carries only in-frame clones and drops some. This table has around 99,000 clones, approximately 90% appearing once. V shed 3 bases and J shed 7 bases, with 12 bases lying between them. The germline gives CDR1 ENHRY, CDR2 SYGVKD. The CDR3 sequence is 13 residues long. This TCR came from an adult with an advanced solid tumor such as melanoma, head and neck, liver or kidney cancer. The rearrangement joins TRBV10-3 to TRBJ1-1, with D uncertain. Material: CD4+ or CD8+ T cells sorted from blood, obtained in a trial of the OX40 agonist ivuxolimab. The CDR3 region has the DNA TGTGCCATCAGTGAAATGCTCCACTATGAAGCTTTCTTT. Encoded protein: CAISEMLHYEAFF.